This TCR beta chain was sequenced for a study of T cell responses to AZD1222 COVID-19 vaccine (dated by TCRdb to 2020 to 2022). About the study as a whole: Because spike-specific TCR depth and breadth did not differ between the two schedules, AZD1222 recipients who got a second dose at roughly 4 weeks were pooled with those who got a second dose at roughly 12 weeks. Trial participants were enrolled by age into 18-55, 56-69 and 70-plus year subgroups, with 148, 28 and 57 TCR-sequenced participants respectively. TCR sequencing covered more than 230 trial participants: 200 to 210 given two doses of AZD1222 and some 25 given two doses of MenACWY control vaccine.

The time point label, read with the paper, signifies: baseline before first vaccination. Samples from vaccinated people were obtained from the UK trials COV001 and COV002, which included a single-blind randomized controlled phase 2/3 trial of AZD1222 (ChAdOx1 nCoV-19) in healthy adults. For TCRbeta chain sequencing, PBMC samples were collected from trial participants at day 0 and at day 28 after the second dose. CDR1 and CDR2 are drawn from the germline V gene (reference sequence): GTSNPN, SVGIG. Taken from cysteine to phenylalanine, the CDR3 has 11 residues. CDR3 DNA only is kept here, 33 bases in frame from base 1. The CDR3 regions of human TCRbeta chains were subjected to immunosequencing. The study's processing was this. Repertoire TCRs were matched against a reference library of SARS-CoV-2-specific TCRs generated with the MIRA antigen-specificity platform. Breadth meant the fraction of unique TCRs that were SARS-CoV-2-associated, whereas depth meant the fraction of total T cells that were SARS-CoV-2-associated. Using the MIRA data, each spike-specific TCR was assigned both to the spike region to which the TCR was reactive and to a CD4 or CD8 class. Log10-transformed breadth and depth values were compared by one-way ANOVA with Sidak's multiple comparisons tests. Entries here come from immuneACCESS through TCRdb and include only in-frame sequences with V and J called. Some clones fail to appear in such tables; in the studies checked, an unresolved V gene covers under half of the shortfall, and the cause of the remainder is unknown. The V and J calls and clone size come from that table; D and trimming were worked out from the DNA. Across this sample there are 100,000 to 150,000 clones, with roughly nine tenths seen only once. The ten largest account for under 2% of the sample.

Broader findings and caveats from the paper: Conclusions about previously exposed vaccinees are limited because only five to seven AZD1222 recipients were SARS-CoV-2 seropositive at baseline. The 56-69-year group was small, and its depth increase did not reach significance, likely because of low power. CD4 TCRs associated with the vaccine covered the entire spike protein, and the dominant responses were in regions 160-218 and 743-854. No day 14 peak-response samples were available, so repertoires were characterized only after the peak T cell response. Participants were mostly white British, with more females than males. The authors suggested clonal diversity may have been underestimated. Epitopes outside the regions mutated in the B.1.351 and B.1.1.7 variants were reportedly recognized by nearly half of the unique spike-specific TCRs. After two AZD1222 doses, both the breadth and the depth of spike-specific TCRs were significantly higher than at day 0 and than in MenACWY recipients.

With respect to this clone: The clone's antigen remains unknown. At one end, the junction sequence differs from germline, possibly due to a read error.

The chain employs TRBV30 and TRBJ2-7; the D gene remains uncertain. The receptor comes from an adult in good health. The sequencing here drew on peripheral blood, taken on day 0 of AZD1222 vaccination. The CDR3 loop reads CAWSALRRINF. The DNA sequence is TGTGCCTGGAGTGCGTTAAGGCGGATTAACTTC.